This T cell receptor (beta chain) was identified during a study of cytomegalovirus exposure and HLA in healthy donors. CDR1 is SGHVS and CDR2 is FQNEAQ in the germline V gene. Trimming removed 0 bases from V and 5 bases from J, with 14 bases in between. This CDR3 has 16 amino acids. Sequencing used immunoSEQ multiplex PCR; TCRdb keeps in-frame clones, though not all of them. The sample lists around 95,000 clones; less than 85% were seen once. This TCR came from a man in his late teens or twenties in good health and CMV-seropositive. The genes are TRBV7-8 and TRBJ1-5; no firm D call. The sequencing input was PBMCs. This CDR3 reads CASSLAPGGDDQPQHF. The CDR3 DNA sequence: TGTGCCAGCAGCTTAGCGCCGGGAGGTGACGATCAGCCCCAGCATTTT.